What follows describes a single T cell receptor (beta chain). Its target is not known. The CDR3 extends over 15 amino acids. The germline V gene has CDR1 MNHEY and CDR2 SVGAGI. The ends lost 6 bases at V and 4 bases at J; junction bases unmatched: 3. This specimen belongs to a study of cytomegalovirus exposure and HLA in healthy donors. This PCR relied on a set of 60 Vbeta primers and 13 Jbeta primers. Produced via immunoSEQ multiplex PCR; TCRdb's table is partial and in-frame only. Of 180,000 or so clones in the sample, 75% to 85% were seen once. Broader study findings: Prediction of most subjects' HLA-A and HLA-B alleles by TCR beta sequences was reportedly accurate.

The sequencing input was PBMCs. The sequence was collected from a man aged 18 to 35 in good health and CMV-seronegative. The rearrangement uses TRBV6-5 and TRBJ2-5; 15 bases are shared with TRBD2. The chain's CDR3 is CASRPGLAGGETQYF. CDR3 nucleotide sequence: TGTGCCAGCAGACCGGGACTAGCGGGAGGAGAGACCCAGTACTTC.